This T cell receptor (beta chain) was captured in a study of T cells in localized non-small cell lung cancer. Assay: immunoSEQ multiplex PCR; the TCRdb copy retains only in-frame clones and omits some. The sample carries about 24,000 clones, about 94% recorded once. The CDR3 extends over 11 amino acids. CDR1 SNHLY and CDR2 FYNNEI come from the germline V gene. Trimming cost V 8 bases and J 3 bases, with 4 bases left between them. This specimen was peripheral blood, taken before any cancer treatment. The rearrangement links TRBV2 to TRBJ2-2; D gene ambiguous. The source is a woman aged 35-75 years with stage I lung adenocarcinoma. CDR3 bases: TGTGCCAGCCAGGACACCGGGGAGCTGTTTTTT. Its translation is CASQDTGELFF.